This T cell receptor beta chain appears in the sequencing data of a study of blood T cells in healthy people across ages. About the study: Template switching picked up about one barcoded beta molecule for each two T cells.

This clonotype was seen more than once but under ten times. V lost 0 bases, J lost 6 bases, and 15 bases lay in between. Germline V lookup: CDR1 LGHNA, CDR2 YSLEER. The CDR3 length is 17 residues. Using a J-beta primer mix together with a sample-barcoded 5' primer, a second PCR was run for roughly 7 to 12 cycles. A template-switch adaptor containing 12 random nucleotides labeled each cDNA molecule. TCRdb re-analysed the 5' RACE reads in MiXCR, keeping a single row per CDR3 protein. The table lists around 990,000 distinct CDR3 sequences, around two fifths of them singletons. The chain carries TRBV4-3 and TRBJ1-6; D call uncertain. Sequencing was performed on blood. The TCR originated in a man in his late teens or twenties in good health. The CDR3 DNA reads TGCGCCAGCAGCCAAGACCGTTACAGTAAGATTAATTCACCCCTCCACTTT. Translation: CASSQDRYSKINSPLHF.